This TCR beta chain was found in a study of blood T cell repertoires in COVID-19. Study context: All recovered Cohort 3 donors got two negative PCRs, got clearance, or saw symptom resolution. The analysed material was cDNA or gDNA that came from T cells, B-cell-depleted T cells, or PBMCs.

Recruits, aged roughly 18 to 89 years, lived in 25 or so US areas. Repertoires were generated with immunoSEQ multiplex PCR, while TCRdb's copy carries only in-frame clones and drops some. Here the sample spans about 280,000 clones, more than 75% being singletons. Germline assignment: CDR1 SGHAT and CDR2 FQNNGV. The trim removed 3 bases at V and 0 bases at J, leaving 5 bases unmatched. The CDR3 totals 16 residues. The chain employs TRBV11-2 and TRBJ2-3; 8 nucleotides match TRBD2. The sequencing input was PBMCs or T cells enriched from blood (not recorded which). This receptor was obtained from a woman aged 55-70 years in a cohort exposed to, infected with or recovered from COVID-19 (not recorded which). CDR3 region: CASSFTSGTSTDTQYF. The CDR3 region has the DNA TGTGCCAGCAGCTTCACTAGCGGTACTAGCACAGATACGCAGTATTTT.